This TCR beta chain was documented in a study of blood T cell repertoires in COVID-19. Recovered status in Cohort 3 required two negative PCRs, clearance, or symptom resolution. This CDR3 has 16 amino acids. The V gene end was trimmed by 1 base and the J gene end by 2 bases; junction bases not matched to a gene: 3. Germline lookup yields CDR1 LNHNV and CDR2 YYDKDF (reference sequence). How the authors handled the data: Quantification of nucleated cells was approximated via reference gene primer amplification. TCRdb's table, derived via immunoSEQ multiplex PCR, lists solely in-frame clones and lacks some. That table gives V, J and clone size, and the DNA gave D and trimming. The sample includes fewer than 450,000 clones, around 91% of them seen just once.

J is TRBJ2-2 and V is TRBV15; 8 nucleotides align to TRBD2. The receptor was derived from a man aged 18 to 35 who had recovered from COVID-19. Input material: PBMCs or T cells enriched from blood (not recorded which). CDR3 nucleotides: TGTGCCACCAGCAGAGTGAGCGGGGGAAACACCGGGGAGCTGTTTTTT. Protein sequence: CATSRVSGGNTGELFF.